A single sample is the source of the 29 T cell receptor beta chains below, sequenced in a study of human T cells and chemical hapten exposure. Indicated time point: patch test 3, about 24 weeks after DPC sensitization. Treatment specified: therapeutic diphenylcyclopropenone sensitization with weekly scalp DPC. Extraction of total RNA was performed on unfractionated whole blood. A single record per CDR3 protein comes from TCRdb applying MiXCR to the RACE reads. The data hold roughly 40,000 distinct CDR3 sequences, with roughly 13% observed a single time. The specimen comprised whole blood, sampled in connection with sensitization to the hapten diphenylcyclopropenone (DPC). The receptors were sampled from a woman between 40 and 50 years old with alopecia areata. Some clones in this sample may be carry-over from other donors' samples.

This clonotype has only a few counts. The chain has TRBV28 and TRBJ2-4; TRBD2 aligns across 8 bases. This CDR3 spans 13 amino acids. The V and J ends lost 8 bases and 9 bases, in that order; junction bases with no gene match: 9. CDR1 is MDHEN and CDR2 is SYDVKM in the germline V gene. The CDR3 sequence is CASRGGLDGIQYF. The CDR3 DNA reads TGTGCCAGCCGCGGGGGGCTTGATGGCATTCAGTACTTC.

This rearrangement joins TRBV2 to TRBJ2-3, with D possibly TRBD1 on 6 matching bases. V lost 8 bases and J 1 base, leaving 10 bases between the germline ends. CDR1 and CDR2 from the germline V gene are SNHLY and FYNNEI. CDR3 length equals 13 residues. The CDR3 bases are TGTGCCAGCGACCAGGGGCGCACAGATACGCAGTATTTT. As protein: CASDQGRTDTQYF.

This rearrangement joins TRBV29-1 to TRBJ1-1; unclear D gene. This CDR3 comprises 10 residues. CDR1 SQVTM and CDR2 ANQGSEA come from the germline V gene. Deletions cut 5 bases from V and 8 bases from J, with 9 bases between. In DNA, the CDR3 is TGCAGCGTTCTCGTGACGGAAGCTTTCTTT. Translating it yields CSVLVTEAFF.

Ten or more counts support this clonotype. The chain combines TRBV29-1 with TRBJ1-1; a possible D gene is TRBD1 (6 bases). Germline CDR1 and CDR2: SQVTM and ANQGSEA. The CDR3 is 13 amino acids. V dropped 5 bases and J dropped 5 bases, with 15 bases sitting between them. This chain's CDR3 is CSVRTGKGTEAFF. Written as DNA, the CDR3 is TGCAGCGTTCGAACAGGGAAAGGGACTGAAGCTTTCTTT. Filled out from reference TRBV29-1 and TRBJ1-1, the complete variable domain reads SAVISQKPSRDICQRGTSLTIQCQVDSQVTMMFWYRQQPGQSLTLIATANQGSEATYESGFVIDKFPISRPNLTFSTLTVSNMSPEDSSIYLCSVRTGKGTEAFFGQGTRLTVV.

The table lists this clonotype with many counts. The chain combines TRBV28 with TRBJ2-7, with a weak D call TRBD2 (5 bases). There are 15 residues in the CDR3. V lost 5 bases, J lost 5 bases, and 19 bases lay in between. Germline V gene data show CDR1 as MDHEN and CDR2 as SYDVKM. The CDR3: CASSPNEGLRHEQYF. The CDR3 bases are TGTGCCAGCAGTCCTAACGAGGGATTAAGGCACGAGCAGTACTTC.

This clonotype has just a few counts. The chain employs TRBV2 and TRBJ2-3; 9 bases align to TRBD1. CDR1 and CDR2 from the germline V gene are SNHLY and FYNNEI. Trimming at V came to 6 bases and at J to 1 base, leaving 8 bases not matched to a gene. This CDR3 has 16 residues. For the CDR3, the DNA is TGTGCCAGCAGCCAGATAAGGACAGGGGGCACAGATACGCAGTATTTT. Protein product: CASSQIRTGGTDTQYF.

The chain couples TRBV11-2 to TRBJ1-1; no clear D. CDR1 SGHAT and CDR2 FQNNGV come from the germline V gene. Trimming removed 3 bases at V and 1 base at J, with 9 bases between. This CDR3 has 14 residues. CDR3 amino acids: CASSFQSSNTEAFF. Here the CDR3 DNA reads TGTGCCAGCAGCTTTCAAAGTTCGAACACTGAAGCTTTCTTT. Full variable domain (outside the CDR3, taken from reference TRBV11-2 and TRBJ1-1): EAGVAQSPRYKIIEKRQSVAFWCNPISGHATLYWYQQILGQGPKLLIQFQNNGVVDDSQLPKDRFSAERLKGVDSTLKIQPAKLEDSAVYLCASSFQSSNTEAFFGQGTRLTVV.

This clonotype was picked up a small number of times. V gene TRBV9 combines with J gene TRBJ2-7; tentative D call: TRBD1 (6 bases). The CDR3 sequence is 15 residues long. Trimming took off 0 bases at V and 3 bases at J, with 13 bases between the two ends. Germline V gene data show CDR1 as SGDLS and CDR2 as YYNGEE. In DNA form, the CDR3 reads TGTGCCAGCAGCGTAGGACAGGCAGGATTCTACGAGCAGTACTTC. Translated: CASSVGQAGFYEQYF.

The sample holds a few counts of this clonotype. This chain joins TRBV24-1 and TRBJ2-1, with 13 nucleotides matching TRBD2. V was pared by 4 bases and J by 2 bases, with 10 bases of the junction left unmatched. The CDR3 covers 19 residues. Germline assignment: CDR1 KGHDR and CDR2 SFDVKD. The CDR3 here is CATSDSGTSGIRTYNEQFF. The CDR3 DNA sequence: TGTGCCACCAGTGACTCCGGGACTAGCGGGATAAGGACCTACAATGAGCAGTTCTTC.

This clonotype was counted only a few times. The rearrangement joins TRBV28 to TRBJ2-5; 9 bases are shared with TRBD1. The V gene's germline CDR1 is MDHEN and CDR2 SYDVKM. CDR3 length: 14 residues. The J segment lost 5 bases and the V segment lost 6 bases, leaving 7 bases of the junction unmatched. The CDR3 nucleotides are TGTGCCAGCAGACCCGGGACAGGGTTGGAGACCCAGTACTTC. Translated, it gives CASRPGTGLETQYF.

This clonotype was seen a few times. The chain uses TRBV7-9 and TRBJ2-1; D gene unclear. The germline CDR1 and CDR2 sequences are SEHNR and FQNEAQ (reference sequence). The CDR3 runs 14 residues. Trimming pared 0 bases from V and 4 bases from J, leaving 7 bases between. In nucleotides, the CDR3 is TGTGCCAGCAGCTTAGCGCCACAATACAATGAGCAGTTCTTC. It specifies CASSLAPQYNEQFF. The full variable domain, its missing parts supplied by reference TRBV7-9 and TRBJ2-1, is DTGVSQNPRHKITKRGQNVTFRCDPISEHNRLYWYRQTLGQGPEFLTYFQNEAQLEKSRLLSDRFSAERPKGSFSTLEIQRTEQGDSAMYLCASSLAPQYNEQFFGPGTRLTVL.

This chain uses TRBV20-1 with TRBJ1-1, with no clear D. Germline V gives CDR1 DFQATT, CDR2 SNEGSKA (reference sequence). CDR3 size: 14 residues. V dropped 1 base and J dropped 6 bases, with 15 bases sitting between them. The CDR3 sequence is CSARGHAILSEAFF. CDR3 coding DNA: TGCAGTGCTAGAGGACACGCTATTTTGTCTGAAGCTTTCTTT.

This clonotype has ten or more counts. This chain joins TRBV11-2 and TRBJ2-1; no firm D call. Trimming removed 1 base at V and 12 bases at J, with 13 bases between. Germline CDR1 reads SGHAT; CDR2 reads FQNNGV. The length of the CDR3 is 13 residues. DNA for the CDR3: TGTGCCAGCAGCTTAGGAACGGCGGCCTTGCAGTTCTTC. Its protein product is CASSLGTAALQFF.

In this sample, this clonotype turned up many times. The genes are TRBV10-3 and TRBJ1-1; perhaps TRBD1 as D (5 bases). CDR1 is ENHRY, CDR2 SYGVKD, per germline. This CDR3 is built from 17 residues. V was trimmed by 2 bases and J by 0 bases, leaving 16 bases between them. The CDR3 coding sequence is TGTGCCATCAGTGAGCCGAAACCAGGGAGGGTGAACACTGAAGCTTTCTTT. This encodes CAISEPKPGRVNTEAFF.

The V call is TRBV29-1, the J call TRBJ1-5, with D maybe TRBD1 (5 bases). Germline CDR1 is SQVTM and CDR2 is ANQGSEA. With 7 bases removed from V and 8 bases from J, the gap between germline ends came to 15 bases. CDR3 length: 12 residues. CDR3 in amino acids: CSAGGSGEPQHF. The CDR3 bases are TGCAGCGCTGGGGGGTCGGGCGAGCCCCAGCATTTT. The full variable domain, with the rest looked up from reference TRBV29-1 and TRBJ1-5, is SAVISQKPSRDICQRGTSLTIQCQVDSQVTMMFWYRQQPGQSLTLIATANQGSEATYESGFVIDKFPISRPNLTFSTLTVSNMSPEDSSIYLCSAGGSGEPQHFGDGTRLSIL.

This clonotype came up a few times. The gene calls are TRBV19 and TRBJ2-2; 8 bases are shared with TRBD1. This CDR3 is built from 18 residues. Looked up from germline, CDR1 is LNHDA and CDR2 is SQIVND (reference sequence). Trimming cost V 2 bases and J 4 bases; bases outside gene matches: 12. This CDR3 is CASSIQGANPTLTGELFF. The CDR3 DNA is TGTGCCAGTAGTATACAGGGGGCTAACCCTACGCTCACCGGGGAGCTGTTTTTT. Full variable domain (outside the CDR3, taken from reference TRBV19 and TRBJ2-2): DGGITQSPKYLFRKEGQNVTLSCEQNLNHDAMYWYRQDPGQGLRLIYYSQIVNDFQKGDIAEGYSVSREKKESFPLTVTSAQKNPTAFYLCASSIQGANPTLTGELFFGEGSRLTVL.

There are many counts of this clonotype. The CDR3 DNA is TGTGCCAGCTCACCACAGGGACCCCAGCCCCAGCATTTT. Translation gives CASSPQGPQPQHF. This sequence joins TRBV18 and TRBJ1-5; tentative D call: TRBD1 (5 bases). The V and J ends lost 1 base and 7 bases respectively, with 8 bases between them. The CDR3 is 13 residues long. Germline-derived CDR1 and CDR2 are KGHSH and LQKENI.

This clonotype occurred a few times. This chain connects TRBV12-3 or TRBV12-4 to TRBJ2-1, with D possibly called TRBD1 or TRBD2 (6 bases each). The CDR3 contains 17 residues. The V gene lost 4 bases and the J gene lost 9 bases, with 25 bases spanning the gap. The CDR3: CASSSLDLRGHRGEQFF. DNA of the CDR3: TGTGCCAGCAGTTCCCTTGATCTGCGGGGACATCGCGGTGAGCAGTTCTTC.

Ten or more counts support this clonotype. This chain joins TRBV7-2 and TRBJ1-4, with a tentative D call TRBD1 (5 bases). V lost 0 bases and J 2 bases, leaving 10 bases between the germline ends. Per germline, CDR1 SGHTA and CDR2 FQGNSA. The CDR3 covers 16 residues. CDR3 bases: TGTGCCAGCAGCTTAGCGAAAGGGGTGACTAATGAAAAACTGTTTTTT. Encoded protein: CASSLAKGVTNEKLFF.

This clonotype was observed a few times. J is TRBJ1-5 and V is TRBV28; TRBD1 agrees at 7 bases. With 10 bases clipped from V and 7 bases from J, the junction kept 13 bases outside the gene matches. This CDR3 region has 14 residues. CDR1 is MDHEN, CDR2 SYDVKM, per germline. CDR3 coding DNA: TGTGCCATCCGCTTAGGGCAGGGGGGCCAGCCCCAGCATTTT. Encoded protein: CAIRLGQGGQPQHF.

The sample holds many counts of this clonotype. V usage is TRBV5-4 and J usage is TRBJ2-1; TRBD2 matches at 12 bases. Germline V gene data show CDR1 as SGHNT and CDR2 as YYREEE (reference sequence). This CDR3 is 15 amino acids long. V was pared by 0 bases and J by 6 bases, with 1 base of the junction left unmatched. The CDR3 reads CASSLGLAGVNEQFF. Here the CDR3 DNA reads TGTGCCAGCAGCTTGGGACTAGCGGGGGTCAATGAGCAGTTCTTC.

This clonotype has more than one count but fewer than ten. The V call is TRBV28, the J call TRBJ2-7; D assignment may be TRBD1 or TRBD2 (5 bases each). Germline loops: CDR1 MDHEN, CDR2 SYDVKM. V shed 7 bases and J shed 6 bases, with 13 bases lying between them. CDR3 length equals 12 residues. CDR3 loop: CASTPGPGEQYF. The CDR3 bases are TGTGCCAGCACCCCGGGACCCGGCGAGCAGTACTTC.

This clonotype was found many times. V and J are TRBV3-1 and TRBJ2-7; TRBD1 is a possible D gene (5 bases). This CDR3 is 11 amino acids long. CDR1 is LGHDT, CDR2 YNNKEL, per germline (reference sequence). Trimming took off 8 bases at V and 3 bases at J, with 8 bases between the two ends. The CDR3 sequence: CASSTDYEQYF. DNA for the CDR3: TGTGCCAGCTCGACAGACTACGAGCAGTACTTC.

The chain recombines TRBV5-1 with TRBJ1-1; TRBD1 is a possible D gene (5 bases). The V end lost 7 bases, the J end lost 5 bases, and 15 bases lay between the germline ends. Per the germline V gene, CDR1 is SGHRS and CDR2 is YFSETQ. The length of the CDR3 is 13 residues. The CDR3 coding sequence is TGCGCCAGCTCCCCTGGGGGGGATACTGAAGCTTTCTTT. As protein: CASSPGGDTEAFF.

This clonotype has ten or more counts. The genes are TRBV7-2 and TRBJ1-3; no reliable D call. Germline V gene data show CDR1 as SGHTA and CDR2 as FQGNSA. The CDR3 sequence is 16 residues long. V lost 1 base and J lost 3, with 13 bases in between. The CDR3 region has the DNA TGTGCCAGCAGCTTAGACCCGCAGGTCTTTGGAAACACCATATATTTT. Amino acids: CASSLDPQVFGNTIYF.

This clonotype has a handful of counts. This chain links TRBV2 with TRBJ1-4, with D tentatively TRBD1 (6 bases). Germline assignment: CDR1 SNHLY and CDR2 FYNNEI. Trimming removed 5 bases at V and 7 bases at J, with 14 bases between. The CDR3 covers 14 residues. CDR3 coding DNA: TGTGCCAGCAGTTTACAGGGAAGTGGTGAAAAACTGTTTTTT. Translation gives CASSLQGSGEKLFF.

The rearrangement joins TRBV27 to TRBJ2-7; 9 positions match TRBD2. Germline CDR1 reads MNHEY; CDR2 reads SMNVEV (reference sequence). Trimming took 5 bases from V and 7 from J; bases not matched to a gene: 9. This CDR3 spans 14 amino acids. CDR3 sequence: CASSVNLAGKEQYF. The CDR3 DNA sequence: TGTGCCAGCAGTGTTAACCTAGCGGGAAAAGAGCAGTACTTC.

J is TRBJ1-2 and V is TRBV28; unclear D gene. This CDR3 contains 11 residues. Germline loops: CDR1 MDHEN, CDR2 SYDVKM. V was pared by 6 bases and J by 9 bases, with 11 bases between. CDR3 sequence: CASRILDRYTF. CDR3 in DNA: TGTGCCAGCAGGATCTTGGATCGCTACACCTTC.

There are many counts of this clonotype. The genes are TRBV7-2 and TRBJ1-6, with D unresolved. The CDR3 sequence is 16 residues long. Per the germline V gene, CDR1 is SGHTA and CDR2 is FQGNSA. Trimming removed 5 bases from V and 0 bases from J, with 11 bases in between. The CDR3 is CASSPPLSSYNSPLHF. DNA for the CDR3: TGTGCCAGCAGCCCACCCCTGAGCTCCTATAATTCACCCCTCCACTTT. The whole variable domain, remainder taken from reference TRBV7-2 and TRBJ1-6, is GAGVSQSPSNKVTEKGKDVELRCDPISGHTALYWYRQSLGQGLEFLIYFQGNSAPDKSGLPSDRFSAERTGGSVSTLTIQRTQQEDSAVYLCASSPPLSSYNSPLHFGNGTRLTVT.